One and the same sample provided the 32 T cell receptor beta chains below, sequenced in a study of blood T cell repertoires in COVID-19. The assay was immunoSEQ multiplex PCR, and TCRdb's table has in-frame clones only and misses some. The sample carries approximately 230,000 clones, around 82% recorded once. Sequencing used peripheral blood. These receptor sequences come from a man of 80 years or more with acute or convalescent COVID-19.

The gene calls are TRBV11-2 and TRBJ1-1, with TRBD1 matching 7 bases. The CDR3 sequence is 15 residues long. Trimming cost V 3 bases and J 2 bases; bases outside gene matches: 6. From germline, CDR1 is SGHAT and CDR2 FQNNGV. CDR3 nucleotide sequence: TGTGCCAGCAGCTTTCGACAGGGCAGAAACACTGAAGCTTTCTTT. This encodes CASSFRQGRNTEAFF.

The V gene is TRBV11-3, the J gene TRBJ2-3, with unresolved D. Germline V CDR1 and CDR2: SGHNT, YENEEA. Trimming cost V 5 bases and J 0 bases, with 6 bases left between them. The CDR3 totals 13 residues. The CDR3, as DNA: TGTGCCAGCAGCCTCAGAAGCACAGATACGCAGTATTTT. Its protein product is CASSLRSTDTQYF.

The chain carries TRBV29-1 and TRBJ2-5; 9 bases agree with TRBD1. From germline, CDR1 is SQVTM and CDR2 ANQGSEA. This CDR3 spans 17 amino acids. V dropped 3 bases and J dropped 1; count of bases not matched to a gene: 12. CDR3 nucleotides: TGCAGCGTTGACCCGTGGACAGGGGACGCTCGCCAAGAGACCCAGTACTTC. Protein: CSVDPWTGDARQETQYF.

The V and J genes are TRBV5-6 and TRBJ1-1; the D is unclear. CDR3 length: 11 residues. V was pared by 6 bases and J by 7 bases, with 10 bases between. Germline-derived CDR1 and CDR2 are SGHDT and YYEEEE. CDR3 sequence: CASTRGREAFF. DNA of the CDR3: TGTGCCAGCACCCGAGGTCGTGAAGCTTTCTTT.

This chain joins TRBV7-2 and TRBJ2-7; 10 bases are shared with TRBD1. Germline-derived CDR1 and CDR2 are SGHTA and FQGNSA. This CDR3 has 16 residues. The ends lost 4 bases at V and 4 bases at J; junction bases unmatched: 10. In nucleotides, the CDR3 is TGTGCCAGCAGCTCCCAAGACAGGGGGCTGAGGTACGAGCAGTACTTC. Translating gives CASSSQDRGLRYEQYF.

The chain combines TRBV19 with TRBJ2-7; tentatively, D is TRBD1 (7 bases). Germline CDR1 is LNHDA and CDR2 is SQIVND (reference sequence). V lost 10 bases, J lost 0 bases, and 10 bases lay in between. The CDR3 consists of 12 residues. CDR3 DNA: TGTGCCACGGAGGGGGCCTCCTACGAGCAGTACTTC. This translates into CATEGASYEQYF.

The J gene is TRBJ2-7, the V gene TRBV7-2; no reliable D call. The length of the CDR3 is 13 residues. Germline V CDR1 and CDR2: SGHTA, FQGNSA. V gave up 0 bases and J gave up 3 bases, with 6 bases separating them. The CDR3 DNA is TGTGCCAGCAGCTTAGCGGTCAGCTACGAGCAGTACTTC. Protein: CASSLAVSYEQYF.

The genes are TRBV18 and TRBJ2-3; perhaps TRBD2 as D (6 bases). Trimming pared 2 bases from V and 5 bases from J, leaving 17 bases between. Germline CDR1 is KGHSH and CDR2 is LQKENI. CDR3 length: 16 residues. CDR3 region: CASSPGVGSVGDTQYF. The CDR3 coding sequence is TGTGCCAGCTCACCAGGAGTCGGGAGTGTAGGAGATACGCAGTATTTT. Looking up the rest from reference TRBV18 and TRBJ2-3 gives the full variable domain: NAGVMQNPRHLVRRRGQEARLRCSPMKGHSHVYWYRQLPEEGLKFMVYLQKENIIDESGMPKERFSAEFPKEGPSILRIQQVVRGDSAAYFCASSPGVGSVGDTQYFGPGTRLTVL.

This clone was counted a few times. The V and J genes are TRBV19 and TRBJ2-7, with TRBD1 as a possible D gene (6 bases). Germline V gene lookup returns CDR1 LNHDA and CDR2 SQIVND (reference sequence). The CDR3 covers 15 residues. The V end was cut by 6 bases, the J end by 3 bases, with 18 bases between. CDR3 amino acids: CASSSQGNPNYEQYF. The CDR3, as DNA: TGTGCCAGTAGCTCACAGGGCAATCCTAACTACGAGCAGTACTTC.

Only a few counts were recorded for this clone. The chain links TRBV6-2 or TRBV6-3 to TRBJ1-5; TRBD1 aligns across 8 bases. The germline gives CDR1 MNHEY, CDR2 SVGEGT. The CDR3 spans 14 residues. Trimming at V came to 3 bases and at J to 4 bases, leaving 2 bases not matched to a gene. The CDR3 sequence is CASSYTGGNQPQHF. The DNA of the CDR3 is TGTGCCAGCAGTTATACAGGGGGGAATCAGCCCCAGCATTTT.

This chain connects TRBV9 to TRBJ2-5; perhaps TRBD2 as D (6 bases). V was cut by 2 bases and J by 2 bases, with 16 bases left in between. This CDR3 is 16 amino acids long. Germline V gene data show CDR1 as SGDLS and CDR2 as YYNGEE. Here the CDR3 DNA reads TGTGCCAGCAGCGTGGGCGTGGGGGGACTTCAAGAGACCCAGTACTTC. As protein: CASSVGVGGLQETQYF.

The V call is TRBV27, the J call TRBJ2-5; 13 bases are a match to TRBD2. Trimming at V came to 5 bases and at J to 5 bases, leaving 11 bases not matched to a gene. The CDR3 extends over 17 amino acids. Germline CDR1 is MNHEY and CDR2 is SMNVEV (reference sequence). The CDR3 nucleotides read TGTGCCAGCAGTAAGAAGGGACTAGCGGGATGGCAGGAGACCCAGTACTTC. It specifies CASSKKGLAGWQETQYF.

This clone occurred once. The chain uses TRBV10-3 and TRBJ1-2; 7 nucleotides match TRBD1. The ends lost 7 bases at V and 7 bases at J; junction bases unmatched: 6. Germline V lookup: CDR1 ENHRY, CDR2 SYGVKD. The CDR3 has 12 residues. The CDR3 region has the DNA TGTGCCATCACAGCAGGGGGTTTTGGCTACACCTTC. This gives the protein CAITAGGFGYTF.

The gene calls are TRBV5-1 and TRBJ1-1; TRBD1 aligns across 8 bases. The J segment lost 6 bases and the V segment lost 3 bases, leaving 7 bases of the junction unmatched. The germline gives CDR1 SGHRS, CDR2 YFSETQ. This CDR3 region has 14 residues. CDR3 DNA: TGCGCCAGCAGCTCGAGGACAGGGACCTCTGAAGCTTTCTTT. It yields the protein CASSSRTGTSEAFF.

V is TRBV9 and J is TRBJ2-7; 9 nucleotides align to TRBD2. Germline assignment: CDR1 SGDLS and CDR2 YYNGEE. Trimming removed 0 bases from V and 4 bases from J; junction bases left unmatched: 5. This CDR3 region has 15 residues. DNA for the CDR3: TGTGCCAGCAGCGTAGAGGCGGGAGGGCCATACGAGCAGTACTTC. This encodes CASSVEAGGPYEQYF.

The gene calls are TRBV19 and TRBJ2-7, with TRBD1 as a possible D gene (6 bases). The V end was cut by 4 bases, the J end by 2 bases, with 9 bases between. The CDR3 spans 13 residues. Germline loops: CDR1 LNHDA, CDR2 SQIVND (reference sequence). The DNA for the CDR3 is TGTGCCAGTAGTACCGGACAGACCTACGAGCAGTACTTC. Amino acid sequence: CASSTGQTYEQYF.

The V and J genes are TRBV11-2 and TRBJ2-7, with unresolved D. This CDR3 has 14 residues. Per the germline V gene, CDR1 is SGHAT and CDR2 is FQNNGV. V was shortened by 1 base and J by 0 bases, with 7 bases between the two germline ends. The CDR3 DNA reads as TGTGCCAGCAGCTTAGTCTTAGCCTCCTACGAGCAGTACTTC. Protein sequence: CASSLVLASYEQYF.

The V and J genes are TRBV24-1 and TRBJ2-5; D might be TRBD2 (5 bases). Germline CDR1 and CDR2: KGHDR and SFDVKD. V was shortened by 6 bases and J by 5 bases, with 15 bases between the two germline ends. The CDR3 has 14 residues. In DNA, the CDR3 is TGTGCCACCAGTCTCGGACTGGCCGCCGAGACCCAGTACTTC. Translated, it gives CATSLGLAAETQYF.

This clone was observed once. The genes are TRBV2 and TRBJ1-2; 7 nucleotides line up with TRBD1. The CDR3 covers 12 residues. Germline V CDR1 and CDR2: SNHLY, FYNNEI. Trimming cost V 7 bases and J 7 bases; bases outside gene matches: 6. Written as DNA, the CDR3 is TGTGCCAGCAACAGGGGAGTTTTTGGCTACACCTTC. This encodes CASNRGVFGYTF.

The V call is TRBV28, the J call TRBJ1-1; D is possibly TRBD1 (6 bases). The CDR3 covers 12 residues. The germline V gene has CDR1 MDHEN and CDR2 SYDVKM. V lost 5 bases, J lost 11 bases, and 15 bases lay in between. For the CDR3, the DNA is TGTGCCAGCAGTCCCAGGGGCAGTGGGGCTTTCTTT. It specifies CASSPRGSGAFF.

This chain connects TRBV7-9 to TRBJ1-2, with 9 bases matching TRBD1. Germline-derived CDR1 and CDR2 are SEHNR and FQNEAQ (reference sequence). V shed 5 bases, J shed 5 bases, and the junction held 9 bases outside the gene matches. CDR3 length: 15 residues. CDR3: CASSRGQGQHYGYTF. Written as DNA, the CDR3 is TGTGCCAGCAGCAGGGGACAGGGTCAGCATTATGGCTACACCTTC. The full variable domain, rest sourced from reference TRBV7-9 and TRBJ1-2, is DTGVSQNPRHKITKRGQNVTFRCDPISEHNRLYWYRQTLGQGPEFLTYFQNEAQLEKSRLLSDRFSAERPKGSFSTLEIQRTEQGDSAMYLCASSRGQGQHYGYTFGSGTRLTVV.

The chain recombines TRBV28 with TRBJ2-3, with a tentative D call TRBD1 (6 bases). Trimming took 6 bases from V and 12 from J, leaving 22 bases between them. This CDR3 contains 14 residues. Germline CDR1 and CDR2: MDHEN and SYDVKM. The CDR3 DNA sequence: TGTGCCAGCAGGGAACAGGGTTCCCCCGCGCGACAGTATTTT. Amino acid sequence: CASREQGSPARQYF.

The genes are TRBV2 and TRBJ2-5, with unresolved D. The ends were cut back, 5 bases at V and 4 bases at J, with 11 bases in the middle. The length of the CDR3 is 13 residues. Germline V lookup: CDR1 SNHLY, CDR2 FYNNEI. The CDR3 nucleotides are TGTGCCAGCAGTAGGCTCCCGGGAGAGACCCAGTACTTC. Translating gives CASSRLPGETQYF.

The gene calls are TRBV14 and TRBJ2-5; D is perhaps TRBD2 (6 bases). Germline CDR1 and CDR2: SGHDN and FVKESK. V shed 1 base and J shed 13 bases, with 16 bases lying between them. The CDR3 consists of 13 residues. In DNA, the CDR3 is TGTGCCAGCAGCCAAGGGCCGACGGGAGTGAGGTACTTC. It encodes CASSQGPTGVRYF.

This clone was counted between two and nine times. J is TRBJ2-7 and V is TRBV6-5; possibly TRBD2 for D (5 bases). Germline loops: CDR1 MNHEY, CDR2 SVGAGI. V was pared by 6 bases and J by 5 bases, with 14 bases between. The CDR3 loop spans 13 amino acids. The CDR3 DNA reads TGTGCCAGCAGATACGAGGGAACGGACGAGCAGTACTTC. Amino acids: CASRYEGTDEQYF.

The V call is TRBV10-2, the J call TRBJ2-7; D is perhaps TRBD2 (6 bases). The CDR3 extends over 11 amino acids. The V gene's germline CDR1 is WSHSY and CDR2 SAAADI. Trimming removed 7 bases from V and 7 bases from J, with 11 bases in between. The CDR3 protein is CASTRDSEQYF. The CDR3 region has the DNA TGCGCCAGCACTCGGGACTCTGAGCAGTACTTC.

V gene TRBV5-1 combines with J gene TRBJ1-1; no clear D gene. The ends were cut back, 3 bases at V and 5 bases at J, with 26 bases in the middle. Looked up from germline, CDR1 is SGHRS and CDR2 is YFSETQ. The CDR3 totals 18 residues. This CDR3 reads CASSYESIEYSLGTEAFF. CDR3 bases: TGCGCCAGCAGCTACGAGAGTATCGAATACAGCCTCGGTACTGAAGCTTTCTTT.

The chain joins TRBV10-3 to TRBJ1-2, with D possibly matching TRBD1 (6 bases). Germline values: CDR1 ENHRY, CDR2 SYGVKD. CDR3 length: 15 residues. The germline V and J ends were trimmed by 6 bases and 4 bases, with 18 bases remaining between them. CDR3 DNA: TGTGCCATCAGCGAACCCAAGACAGGCGTCTATGGCTACACCTTC. It is translated as CAISEPKTGVYGYTF.

This clone was observed a single time. The chain employs TRBV10-1 and TRBJ2-3, with a possible D match to TRBD2 (6 bases). The CDR3 length is 16 residues. V dropped 5 bases and J dropped 4 bases, with 19 bases sitting between them. Germline V gene sequence: CDR1 WNHNN, CDR2 SYGVQD (reference sequence). The CDR3 sequence is CASSQRMGGTADTQYF. The CDR3 nucleotides are TGCGCCAGCAGTCAAAGGATGGGAGGAACTGCAGATACGCAGTATTTT.

The rearrangement links TRBV30 to TRBJ1-5; TRBD1 is a possible D gene (6 bases). V was pared by 3 bases and J by 7 bases, with 19 bases between. Germline V CDR1 and CDR2: GTSNPN, SVGIG (reference sequence). This CDR3 region has 15 residues. The CDR3 DNA follows: TGTGCCTGGAGCCGCAGGGGTAGGGAATACCAGCCCCAGCATTTT. Protein product: CAWSRRGREYQPQHF.

The V gene is TRBV4-2, the J gene TRBJ2-3, with 7 bases identical to TRBD2. CDR3 length equals 14 residues. The germline CDR1 and CDR2 sequences are LGHNA and YNFKEQ. After removal of 4 bases from V and 5 bases from J, the junction contained 6 bases not matched to a gene. Written as DNA, the CDR3 is TGTGCCAGCAGCCGGCAGCGGGACGGAGATACGCAGTATTTT. It yields the protein CASSRQRDGDTQYF.

V usage is TRBV5-1 and J usage is TRBJ2-5; 11 bases match TRBD2. Trimming at V came to 0 bases and at J to 1 base, leaving 5 bases not matched to a gene. The CDR3 runs 17 residues. CDR1 and CDR2 (germline): SGHRS, YFSETQ. The DNA of the CDR3 is TGCGCCAGCAGCTTGGTTACGGGGACTAGCGGCCAAGAGACCCAGTACTTC. Its translation: CASSLVTGTSGQETQYF.